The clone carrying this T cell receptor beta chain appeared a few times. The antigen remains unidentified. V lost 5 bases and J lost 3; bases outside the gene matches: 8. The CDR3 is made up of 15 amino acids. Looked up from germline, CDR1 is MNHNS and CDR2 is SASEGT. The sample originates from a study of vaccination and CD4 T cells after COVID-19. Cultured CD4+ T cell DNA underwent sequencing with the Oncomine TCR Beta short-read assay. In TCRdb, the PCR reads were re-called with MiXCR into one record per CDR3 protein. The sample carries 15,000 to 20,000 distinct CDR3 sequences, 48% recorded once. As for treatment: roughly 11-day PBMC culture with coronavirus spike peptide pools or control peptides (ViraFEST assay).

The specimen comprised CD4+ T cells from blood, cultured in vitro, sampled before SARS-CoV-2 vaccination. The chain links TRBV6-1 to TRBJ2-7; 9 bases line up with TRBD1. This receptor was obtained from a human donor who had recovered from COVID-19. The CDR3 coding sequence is TGTGCCAGCAGTCCTTCTGACAGGGGGATCTACGAGCAGTACTTC. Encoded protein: CASSPSDRGIYEQYF.